A single sample gave rise to the 4 T cell receptor beta chains below, sequenced in a study of PD-1 blockade in classical Hodgkin lymphoma. TCRdb keeps only in-frame clones here, not all; method: immunoSEQ multiplex PCR. The data show thousands of clones, 84% seen once. Relapse after autologous stem cell transplantation occurred in every patient, and brentuximab vedotin exposure varied. The sample consisted of peripheral blood mononuclear cells (PBMCs), taken at baseline. The receptors here all came from a human donor with classical Hodgkin lymphoma.

This clone occurred a few times. J is TRBJ2-7 and V is TRBV11-2, with D possibly matching TRBD1 (6 bases). Germline V CDR1 and CDR2: SGHAT, FQNNGV. This CDR3 contains 15 residues. The V end was cut by 1 base, the J end by 4 bases, with 14 bases between. The DNA for the CDR3 is TGTGCCAGCAGCTTAGGCCGGGACACCATATACGAGCAGTACTTC. Translated, it gives CASSLGRDTIYEQYF. Full variable domain (remainder filled in from reference TRBV11-2 and TRBJ2-7): EAGVAQSPRYKIIEKRQSVAFWCNPISGHATLYWYQQILGQGPKLLIQFQNNGVVDDSQLPKDRFSAERLKGVDSTLKIQPAKLEDSAVYLCASSLGRDTIYEQYFGPGTRLTVT.

V usage is TRBV10-3 and J usage is TRBJ2-2; 9 positions match TRBD1. The V gene end was trimmed by 4 bases and the J gene end by 3 bases; junction bases not matched to a gene: 9. In germline, CDR1 is ENHRY, CDR2 SYGVKD. This CDR3 spans 17 amino acids. The CDR3 nucleotides are TGTGCCATCAGTGCGGCAACAGGGGGCAGGGACACCGGGGAGCTGTTTTTT. Amino acid sequence: CAISAATGGRDTGELFF.

The chain links TRBV11-1 to TRBJ2-1; TRBD1 or TRBD2 may be the D gene (6 bases each). The CDR3 extends over 17 amino acids. V lost 1 base, J lost 0 bases, and 13 bases lay in between. Germline CDR1 is SGHAT and CDR2 is FQDESV (reference sequence). CDR3 protein: CASSLEGGPSSYNEQFF. CDR3 coding DNA: TGTGCCAGCAGCTTAGAGGGGGGTCCTAGCTCCTACAATGAGCAGTTCTTC. The complete variable domain, with remaining parts taken from reference TRBV11-1 and TRBJ2-1, reads EAEVAQSPRYKITEKSQAVAFWCDPISGHATLYWYRQILGQGPELLVQFQDESVVDDSQLPKDRFSAERLKGVDSTLKIQPAELGDSAMYLCASSLEGGPSSYNEQFFGPGTRLTVL.

The chain combines TRBV5-6 with TRBJ2-7; D gene uncertain. The CDR3 covers 11 residues. Germline V gives CDR1 SGHDT, CDR2 YYEEEE. Trimming took 2 bases from V and 6 from J, leaving 6 bases between them. In DNA form, the CDR3 reads TGTGCCAGCAGCTTAACCCGCGAGCAGTACTTC. Translation: CASSLTREQYF.